The present entry profiles one T cell receptor beta chain with its context. This record comes from a study of shared clonotypes between healthy human individuals. Positive CCR7 selection of CD45RO-negative cells yielded the naive CD8 cells, and terminally differentiated effector memory CD45RA+ cells were excluded. Donors had no recently reported acute infections or vaccinations and were HIV-negative. The assay was run at deep level. The assay was immunoSEQ multiplex PCR, and TCRdb's table has in-frame clones only and misses some. The sample contains 2 million to 2.5 million clones, about 93% of which appear only once. The length of the CDR3 is 15 residues. The germline V gene has CDR1 SGDLS and CDR2 YYNGEE. Trimming shortened V by 0 bases and J by 5 bases, and 14 bases separated the two germline ends.

This chain links TRBV9 with TRBJ1-1; D gene uncertain. The sample was naive CD8+ T cells from PBMCs. The source is a man aged 18 to 30 in good health. Some clones in this sample may be carry-over from other donors' samples. CDR3 in amino acids: CASSVGGVGWTEAFF. The CDR3 DNA sequence: TGTGCCAGCAGCGTAGGCGGGGTCGGATGGACTGAAGCTTTCTTT. The full variable domain, completed using reference TRBV9 and TRBJ1-1, is DSGVTQTPKHLITATGQRVTLRCSPRSGDLSVYWYQQSLDQGLQFLIQYYNGEERAKGNILERFSAQQFPDLHSELNLSSLELGDSALYFCASSVGGVGWTEAFFGQGTRLTVV.